Listed below are T cell receptor beta chains from one sample, sequenced in a study of CD8 T cells in ankylosing spondylitis. TCRdb fed the 5' RACE reads into MiXCR, producing one record per CDR3 protein. The data hold around 140,000 distinct CDR3 sequences, with more than 15% observed a single time. Material: blood, either unsorted or a sorted T cell fraction (not recorded which). The receptors here all came from a male donor with ankylosing spondylitis. Each CDR3 is given with its conserved first and last residue. Each record gives: CDR3 length, clone size, J gene, D gene, V gene, CDR3 DNA, CDR3 protein. The D gene is left open where the match is weak. A clone size is listed for some rows: how often the clone was seen (once, few, many), or a class if it is expanded.

>11|many|TRBJ1-1|NA|TRBV29-1
TGCAGCGTTGAAAAAAACACTGAAGCTTTCTTT
CSVEKNTEAFF
>16|NA|TRBJ2-2|NA|TRBV4-3
TGCGCCAGCAGCCAGGAAAAGGGACAGAACACCGGGGAGCTGTTTTTT
CASSQEKGQNTGELFF
>13|few|TRBJ1-1|NA|TRBV28
TGTGCCAGCAGTAAGAGGGACAACACTGAAGCTTTCTTT
CASSKRDNTEAFF
>13|NA|TRBJ2-7|NA|TRBV28
TGTGCCACAAGCCTTGGACTTGCATACGAGCAGTACTTC
CATSLGLAYEQYF
>16|many|TRBJ1-1|TRBD1|TRBV29-1
TGCAGCGTTGGGCGCAGGGGGGGCTCCAATTCCGCTGAAGCTTTCTTT
CSVGRRGGSNSAEAFF
>14|few|TRBJ2-1|TRBD2|TRBV29-1
TGCAGCGACGGACTAGCGGGAGATTACAATGAGCAGTTCTTC
CSDGLAGDYNEQFF
>13|NA|TRBJ1-5|NA|TRBV29-1
TGCAGCGTTGAAGTGGGGATGGGTCAGCCCCAGCATTTT
CSVEVGMGQPQHF
>14|NA|TRBJ1-5|TRBD1|TRBV6-2/TRBV6-3
TGTGCCAGCAGAAAGGGACAGGGGGTTCAGCCCCAGCATTTT
CASRKGQGVQPQHF
>15|NA|TRBJ1-1|TRBD1|TRBV4-1
TGCGCCAGCAGCCAACTCCGGACAGGGGGGCCTTTAGCTTTCTTT
CASSQLRTGGPLAFF
>14|NA|TRBJ2-2|NA|TRBV20-1
TGCAGTGCTAGAGATCGCCTCCACACCGGGGAGCTGTTTTTT
CSARDRLHTGELFF
>13|NA|TRBJ1-1|NA|TRBV6-1
TGTGCCAGCAGTCCAGGGGCGCCCACTGAAGCTTTCTTT
CASSPGAPTEAFF
>18|NA|TRBJ1-3|NA|TRBV4-1
TGCGCCAGCAGCCAAGATATGATAAGCAGCAGCTCTGGAAACACCATATATTTT
CASSQDMISSSSGNTIYF
>13|many|TRBJ2-2|NA|TRBV27
TGTGCCAGCAGTCCTAGCGTAACCGGGGAGCTGTTTTTT
CASSPSVTGELFF
>16|NA|TRBJ2-3|TRBD2|TRBV27
TGTGCCAGCATTCTCACTAGCGGGAGTCTCACAGATACGCAGTATTTT
CASILTSGSLTDTQYF
>13|few|TRBJ2-7|TRBD1|TRBV7-9
TGTGCCAGCAGCTTAGGAGACAGGGACGAGCAGTACTTC
CASSLGDRDEQYF
>12|NA|TRBJ2-3|NA|TRBV11-2
TGTGCCAGCAGCTTAGAAGAGTATACGCAGTATTTT
CASSLEEYTQYF
>15|NA|TRBJ2-7|NA|TRBV18
TGTGCCAGCTCACCAGGGTCAGGTCCCTCCTACGAGCAGTACTTC
CASSPGSGPSYEQYF
>14|few|TRBJ2-7|NA|TRBV4-1
TGCGCCAGCAGCCAAGGTTTAGGATCCTACGAGCAGTACTTC
CASSQGLGSYEQYF
>17|NA|TRBJ1-1|TRBD1|TRBV6-2/TRBV6-3
TGTGCCAGCAGTCCAAACGAACAGGGGCCTATGAACACTGAAGCTTTCTTT
CASSPNEQGPMNTEAFF
>15|many|TRBJ1-2|NA|TRBV5-5
TGTGCCAGCAGCTTGGAAGGGCTACGTAACTATGGCTACACCTTC
CASSLEGLRNYGYTF
>16|few|TRBJ1-1|NA|TRBV6-1
TGTGCCAGCAGCCCCCAGGGACTAACTTCGTGGACTGAAGCTTTCTTT
CASSPQGLTSWTEAFF
>12|NA|TRBJ1-2|TRBD1|TRBV29-1
TGCAGCGTTCAAGGGACAGGGAGCGGCTACACCTTC
CSVQGTGSGYTF
>15|NA|TRBJ1-2|TRBD1|TRBV6-5
TGTGCCAGCAGTTACCAGGGACAGGGGAGCTATGGCTACACCTTC
CASSYQGQGSYGYTF
>14|NA|TRBJ1-2|TRBD1|TRBV24-1
TGTGCCACCAGTGAAGGCACAGGGGGCATCGGCTACACCTTC
CATSEGTGGIGYTF
>11|few|TRBJ2-7|NA|TRBV7-9
TGTGCCAGCAGCAATAGCGGCGAGCAGTACTTC
CASSNSGEQYF
>15|few|TRBJ2-5|TRBD2|TRBV12-3/TRBV12-4
TGTGCCAGCAGTTTAGGCCTAGCGGGAGGGGAGACCCAGTACTTC
CASSLGLAGGETQYF
>14|NA|TRBJ2-7|TRBD2|TRBV2
TGTGCCACCAAAGGGACTAGCGACAACTACGAGCAGTACTTC
CATKGTSDNYEQYF
>16|few|TRBJ2-1|NA|TRBV12-3/TRBV12-4
TGTGCCAGCAGTTTAGATATGAGGGCAGGGAACAATGAGCAGTTCTTC
CASSLDMRAGNNEQFF
>17|few|TRBJ2-1|NA|TRBV7-9
TGTGCCAGCAGCTCAGCGGGACAGGTCGGCTCCTACAATGAGCAGTTCTTC
CASSSAGQVGSYNEQFF
>15|NA|TRBJ1-1|NA|TRBV4-1
TGCGCCAGCAGCCAAGAATTTGAGGGTTGGGGTCCGGCTTTCTTT
CASSQEFEGWGPAFF
>15|NA|TRBJ2-2|NA|TRBV9
TGTGCCAGCAGCGTAGTCAGGGAATACACCGGGGAGCTGTTTTTT
CASSVVREYTGELFF
>14|few|TRBJ1-1|NA|TRBV4-1
TGCGCCAGCAGCGAAGAGGAATGGGGCACTGAAGCTTTCTTT
CASSEEEWGTEAFF
>11|many|TRBJ2-7|NA|TRBV29-1
TGCAGCGCAGGGGATTCATCCGAGCAGTACTTC
CSAGDSSEQYF
>13|many|TRBJ2-7|TRBD2|TRBV12-3/TRBV12-4
TGTGCCAGCAGTTTCAGGGCGGGAGACGAGCAGTACTTC
CASSFRAGDEQYF
>17|few|TRBJ2-1|NA|TRBV10-3
TGTGCCATCAGGAACATGTTGGACGGGGAAAGCTACAATGAGCAGTTCTTC
CAIRNMLDGESYNEQFF
>13|many|TRBJ2-7|NA|TRBV29-1
TGCAGCGTTGAGACCCGGTCCTCCTACGAGCAGTACTTC
CSVETRSSYEQYF
>15|few|TRBJ2-1|TRBD1|TRBV3-1
TGTGCCAGCAGCCTAGACAGGGGGGTTCATAATGAGCAGTTCTTC
CASSLDRGVHNEQFF
>15|NA|TRBJ2-7|NA|TRBV4-1
TGCGCCAGCAGCCAAGATCGAGGGCAGGGCTACGAGCAGTACTTC
CASSQDRGQGYEQYF
>11|few|TRBJ1-1|NA|TRBV27
TGTGCCAGCAGATACAGGAGAATAGCTTTCTTT
CASRYRRIAFF
>17|few|TRBJ2-7|NA|TRBV21-1
TGTGCCAGCAGGAATTGTCATTCTAGCGGAGACTCCTACGAGCAGTACTTC
CASRNCHSSGDSYEQYF
>14|few|TRBJ2-7|TRBD2|TRBV11-2
TGTGCCAGCAGCTTAGCGGGAGGAACCTACGAGCAGTACTTC
CASSLAGGTYEQYF
>12|few|TRBJ1-1|NA|TRBV9
TGTGCCAGCAGCCCTACCCTAGGAGAAGCTCTCTTT
CASSPTLGEALF
>14|NA|TRBJ1-2|NA|TRBV27
TGTGCCAGCAGTTTAGCGGTTACGGACTATGGCTACACCTTC
CASSLAVTDYGYTF
>11|few|TRBJ2-7|TRBD2|TRBV27
TGTGCCAGCAGTTTGGGGGGGTATCAGTACTTC
CASSLGGYQYF
>17|few|TRBJ2-2|TRBD2|TRBV3-1
TGTGCCAGCAGCCGCCTTACTAGCGGGGTGACGGGCGGGGAGCTGTTTTTT
CASSRLTSGVTGGELFF